The clone carrying this TCR beta chain has only a few counts. This sample is drawn from a study of technical replicates of blood from a few donors. The data were produced by immunoSEQ multiplex PCR, yet TCRdb's version contains in-frame clones alone and is incomplete. The sample records roughly 68,000 clones, roughly nine tenths being singletons. The sequenced sample was T cells isolated from PBMCs. The origin of this receptor is a human donor in good health.

Here the CDR3 DNA reads TGTGCCAGTAGAAGCCTCGAAAGTGTGAACACTGAAGCTTTCTTT. Encoded protein: CASRSLESVNTEAFF. The chain is built from TRBV19 and TRBJ1-1, with D unresolved. The CDR3 extends over 15 amino acids. Trimming stripped 6 bases from V and 0 bases from J, with 14 bases between. CDR1 and CDR2 (germline): LNHDA, SQIVND (reference sequence).